This T cell receptor (beta chain) was captured by sequencing in a study of lymphopenia after photon versus proton radiotherapy. Study-wide results and limits: In patients who died, overall survival fell as post-nadir TCR diversity dropped more. Authors raise, but do not show, better survival with proton therapy. Under photons, naive T cells and diversity fell while effector/memory populations rose. Post-nadir diversity loss with photons came from oligoclonal expansion, particularly CD8+ Temra cells.

As to this clone: Its specificity is not known.

Germline V gene data show CDR1 as DFQATT and CDR2 as SNEGSKA (reference sequence). The V end was cut by 5 bases, the J end by 14 bases, with 16 bases between. This CDR3 comprises 11 residues. Method: immunoSEQ multiplex PCR; TCRdb's copy keeps in-frame clones and lacks some. The sample lists some 55,000 clones, about 86% occurring once. The clonotype originates from a man aged 45 to 65 with gastric cancer. The sequences come from peripheral blood, collected from a patient treated with photon-based radiotherapy. The chain employs TRBV20-1 and TRBJ2-4; no clear D. The CDR3 nucleotides are TGCAGTGCTTCTACTGCGGTCCTGGAGTACTTC. This codes for CSASTAVLEYF.